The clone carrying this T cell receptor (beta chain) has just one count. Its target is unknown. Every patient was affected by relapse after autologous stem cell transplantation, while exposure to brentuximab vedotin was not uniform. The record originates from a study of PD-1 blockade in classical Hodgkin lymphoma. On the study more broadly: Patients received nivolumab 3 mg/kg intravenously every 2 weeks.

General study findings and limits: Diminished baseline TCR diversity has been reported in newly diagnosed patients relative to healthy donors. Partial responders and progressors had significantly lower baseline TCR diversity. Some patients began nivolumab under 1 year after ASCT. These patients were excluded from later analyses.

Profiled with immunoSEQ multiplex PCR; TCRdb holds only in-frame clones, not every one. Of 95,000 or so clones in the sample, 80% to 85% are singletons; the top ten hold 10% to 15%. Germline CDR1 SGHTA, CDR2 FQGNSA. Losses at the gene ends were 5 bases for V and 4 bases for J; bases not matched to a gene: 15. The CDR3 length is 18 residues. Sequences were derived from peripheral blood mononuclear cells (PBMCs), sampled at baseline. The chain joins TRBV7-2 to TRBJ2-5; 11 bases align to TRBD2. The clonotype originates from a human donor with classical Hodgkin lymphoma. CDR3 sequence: CASSPPPVAGGPRETQYF. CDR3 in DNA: TGTGCCAGCAGCCCCCCACCGGTAGCGGGAGGGCCTCGAGAGACCCAGTACTTC.